This TCR beta chain was captured by sequencing in a study of T cells in Graves' hyperthyroidism and ophthalmopathy. The CDR3 runs 14 residues. V was clipped by 3 bases and J by 3 bases, with 12 bases between them. Germline V gene data show CDR1 as SNHLY and CDR2 as FYNNEI. This clonotype was counted at least ten times. Absent ophthalmopathy progression within 18 months defined stable Graves' hyperthyroidism. Regions amplified from RNA transcripts were the TCR beta CDR3 regions. TCR CDR3 underwent first-round RT-PCR with the HTBI primer set. TCRdb analysed the multiplex PCR reads with MiXCR anew, one entry per CDR3 protein. The sample carries a few hundred thousand distinct CDR3 sequences, more than 45% recorded once.

Sequencing input: peripheral blood or thyroid tissue (not recorded which). The rearrangement joins TRBV2 to TRBJ2-7; D is possibly TRBD1 or TRBD2 (5 bases each). The sequence derives from a woman between 18 and 29 years old with Graves' hyperthyroidism. The CDR3 coding sequence is TGTGCCAGCAGTGACGAGGGACGGAACTACGAGCAGTACTTC. Translated, it gives CASSDEGRNYEQYF.